One sample yielded the 28 T cell receptor beta chains listed below, sequenced in a study of cytomegalovirus exposure and HLA in healthy donors. In the PCR, 60 Vbeta and 13 Jbeta primers were used. The method was immunoSEQ multiplex PCR; TCRdb's version includes in-frame clones alone and lacks a portion of them. The sample comprises roughly 200,000 clones, 85% of which are singletons, and approximately 2.2% rests with the top ten. The specimen was PBMCs. The origin of the receptors is a woman between 50 and 59 years old in good health and CMV-seronegative.

J is TRBJ2-3 and V is TRBV4-1; 11 bases match TRBD1. Germline V gene data show CDR1 as MGHRA and CDR2 as YSYEKL. This CDR3 has 17 amino acids. J gave up 3 bases and V 7 bases, and 12 bases lay outside the gene matches. CDR3 DNA sequence: TGCGCCAGCACGAAAGGCGTAGGGACAGGGGGTACAGATACGCAGTATTTT. Translation: CASTKGVGTGGTDTQYF.

The CDR3 nucleotides are TGTGCCAGCAGGGGGGACAGGGGAGAGACCCAGTACTTC. It encodes CASRGDRGETQYF. The chain employs TRBV2 and TRBJ2-5; 10 bases align to TRBD1. Germline V CDR1 and CDR2: SNHLY, FYNNEI. The CDR3 is made up of 13 amino acids. Trimming removed 6 bases from V and 4 bases from J; junction bases left unmatched: 2.

V usage is TRBV10-3 and J usage is TRBJ2-5; D is possibly TRBD1 (6 bases). Germline V lookup: CDR1 ENHRY, CDR2 SYGVKD. Trimming left V 4 bases short and J 4 bases short, with 10 bases between. The CDR3 is 13 residues long. The CDR3 nucleotides read TGTGCCATCAGTGGACAGGCTGGAGAGACCCAGTACTTC. Translating it yields CAISGQAGETQYF.

This chain joins TRBV2 and TRBJ1-2; no reliable D call. The length of the CDR3 is 13 residues. The V end lost 2 bases, the J end lost 7 bases, and 11 bases lay between the germline ends. CDR1 is SNHLY and CDR2 is FYNNEI in the germline V gene. The CDR3 protein is CASSETNGSGYTF. Here the CDR3 DNA reads TGTGCCAGCAGTGAAACTAATGGATCTGGCTACACCTTC.

The chain joins TRBV7-3 to TRBJ2-1, with 10 positions matching TRBD2. In germline, CDR1 is SGHTA, CDR2 FQGTGA. V lost 1 base to trimming and J lost 5 bases; unmatched junction nucleotides: 5. CDR3 length equals 16 residues. Here the CDR3 reads CASSLMGTSANNEQFF. In DNA, the CDR3 is TGTGCCAGCAGCTTAATGGGGACTAGCGCGAACAATGAGCAGTTCTTC. The full variable domain, completed using reference TRBV7-3 and TRBJ2-1, is GAGVSQTPSNKVTEKGKYVELRCDPISGHTALYWYRQSLGQGPEFLIYFQGTGAADDSGLPNDRFFAVRPEGSVSTLKIQRTERGDSAVYLCASSLMGTSANNEQFFGPGTRLTVL.

The V call is TRBV7-2, the J call TRBJ2-7; the match to TRBD2 covers 11 bases. This CDR3 contains 15 residues. V was pared by 5 bases and J by 0 bases, with 3 bases of the junction left unmatched. Germline V gene sequence: CDR1 SGHTA, CDR2 FQGNSA. CDR3 loop: CASSVSGGGSYEQYF. CDR3 nucleotide sequence: TGTGCCAGCAGCGTTAGCGGGGGGGGCTCCTACGAGCAGTACTTC.

The chain carries TRBV7-9 and TRBJ1-5, with 11 bases fitting TRBD1. V was pared by 5 bases and J by 0 bases, with 12 bases of the junction left unmatched. Looked up from germline, CDR1 is SEHNR and CDR2 is FQNEAQ (reference sequence). The CDR3 sequence is 19 residues long. CDR3 DNA: TGTGCCAGCAGCCCATCCCCCGGGGACAGGGGGTTTAGCAATCAGCCCCAGCATTTT. Translated, it gives CASSPSPGDRGFSNQPQHF. Full variable domain (missing parts from reference TRBV7-9 and TRBJ1-5): DTGVSQNPRHKITKRGQNVTFRCDPISEHNRLYWYRQTLGQGPEFLTYFQNEAQLEKSRLLSDRFSAERPKGSFSTLEIQRTEQGDSAMYLCASSPSPGDRGFSNQPQHFGDGTRLSIL.

The chain employs TRBV19 and TRBJ2-1, with D possibly TRBD1 on 6 matching bases. Germline lookup yields CDR1 LNHDA and CDR2 SQIVND (reference sequence). Trimming removed 5 bases from V and 7 bases from J, with 9 bases in between. The CDR3 is 12 residues long. As DNA, the CDR3 is TGTGCCAGTAGTGCAGACAGGAATGAGCAGTTCTTC. Its protein product is CASSADRNEQFF.

This chain uses TRBV12-2 with TRBJ2-5; the table's D call, TRBD2, was not checked against the DNA. TRBV12-2 constitutes a pseudogene. This CDR3 is built from 12 residues. CDR3 protein: CASRFGGETQYF. DNA for the CDR3: TGTGCAAGTCGCTTCGGAGGAGAGACCCAGTACTTC.

The CDR3 coding sequence is TGTGCCAGCAGTTTGGTGGCCTCTGAAAGTGAGCAGTACTTC. Amino acid sequence: CASSLVASESEQYF. The chain has TRBV28 and TRBJ2-7; no clear D. With 3 bases removed from V and 7 bases from J, the gap between germline ends came to 16 bases. The V gene's germline CDR1 is MDHEN and CDR2 SYDVKM. The CDR3 loop spans 14 amino acids.

The V gene is TRBV7-2, the J gene TRBJ1-4; D is perhaps TRBD1 (5 bases). CDR1 SGHTA and CDR2 FQGNSA come from the germline V gene. This CDR3 has 14 residues. V was cut by 4 bases and J by 5 bases, with 11 bases left in between. The CDR3 sequence: CASSYGRGNEKLFF. The CDR3 DNA is TGTGCCAGCAGCTACGGACGGGGGAATGAAAAACTGTTTTTT.

The V and J genes are TRBV6-6 and TRBJ1-1, with TRBD1 identical over 9 bases. Losses at the gene ends were 7 bases for V and 5 bases for J; bases not matched to a gene: 8. Germline V gene lookup returns CDR1 MNHNY and CDR2 SVGAGI (reference sequence). CDR3 length equals 14 residues. The CDR3 region is CASKSGTGLTEAFF. The CDR3 DNA reads TGTGCCAGCAAATCCGGGACAGGGTTAACTGAAGCTTTCTTT.

The genes are TRBV6-1 and TRBJ1-2; the D is unclear. Germline CDR1 reads MNHNS; CDR2 reads SASEGT. The ends were cut back, 1 base at V and 0 bases at J, with 12 bases in the middle. This CDR3 is 16 amino acids long. The CDR3 spells CASSEEMFPSNYGYTF. CDR3 sequence (DNA): TGTGCCAGCAGTGAAGAAATGTTCCCCTCTAACTATGGCTACACCTTC.

This rearrangement joins TRBV5-1 to TRBJ2-3, with 9 bases lining up with TRBD2. This CDR3 spans 16 amino acids. V was clipped by 0 bases and J by 4 bases; unmatched bases: 6. Germline V gene data show CDR1 as SGHRS and CDR2 as YFSETQ. The CDR3: CASSLAGSGSPDTQYF. Written as DNA, the CDR3 is TGCGCCAGCAGCTTGGCAGGTAGCGGGAGCCCAGATACGCAGTATTTT.

This chain connects TRBV5-6 to TRBJ2-7, with 7 bases aligning to TRBD1. V dropped 4 bases and J dropped 0; count of bases not matched to a gene: 4. Germline V CDR1 and CDR2: SGHDT, YYEEEE. The CDR3 loop spans 14 amino acids. CDR3 DNA sequence: TGTGCCAGCAGCGACGGACAGGTCTCCTACGAGCAGTACTTC. Its protein product is CASSDGQVSYEQYF.

V gene TRBV27 combines with J gene TRBJ1-5; D might be TRBD1 (6 bases). V lost 6 bases and J lost 6, with 18 bases in between. CDR1 and CDR2 from the germline V gene are MNHEY and SMNVEV (reference sequence). The CDR3 covers 15 residues. The CDR3 region has the DNA TGTGCCAGCAGCACAGGGTTGCGGAGTGGTCAGCCCCAGCATTTT. It yields the protein CASSTGLRSGQPQHF.

V usage is TRBV27 and J usage is TRBJ2-7; 13 nucleotides match TRBD2. Germline V gene data show CDR1 as MNHEY and CDR2 as SMNVEV (reference sequence). CDR3 length: 14 residues. V shed 6 bases and J 8 bases; nucleotides not matched to a gene: 7. CDR3 in DNA: TGTGCCAGCAGACTAGCGGGAGGGCCGATTCAGCAGTACTTC. This translates into CASRLAGGPIQQYF.

This clone appeared a single time. CDR3: CASSLGAGPYEQYF. The CDR3 DNA follows: TGTGCCAGCAGTTTAGGAGCAGGGCCCTACGAGCAGTACTTC. The rearrangement joins TRBV27 to TRBJ2-7; D is possibly TRBD1 (5 bases). Germline values: CDR1 MNHEY, CDR2 SMNVEV (reference sequence). CDR3 length: 14 residues. V was pared by 2 bases and J by 2 bases, with 10 bases between.

V is TRBV7-2 and J is TRBJ2-1; TRBD2 agrees at 7 bases. J gave up 5 bases and V 5 bases, and 15 bases lay outside the gene matches. The CDR3 consists of 17 residues. Germline-derived CDR1 and CDR2 are SGHTA and FQGNSA. The CDR3 bases are TGTGCCAGCAGCCCCCTGAAGAGCGGGAATCGGGACAATGAGCAGTTCTTC. Protein: CASSPLKSGNRDNEQFF. The full variable domain, rest sourced from reference TRBV7-2 and TRBJ2-1, is GAGVSQSPSNKVTEKGKDVELRCDPISGHTALYWYRQSLGQGLEFLIYFQGNSAPDKSGLPSDRFSAERTGGSVSTLTIQRTQQEDSAVYLCASSPLKSGNRDNEQFFGPGTRLTVL.

The V and J genes are TRBV28 and TRBJ1-2, with D perhaps TRBD1 (5 bases). Germline V gene data show CDR1 as MDHEN and CDR2 as SYDVKM. The CDR3 covers 15 residues. Trimming took 7 bases from V and 5 from J, leaving 20 bases between them. CDR3 DNA sequence: TGTGCCAGCACTTCCCTTCCCAGGGCCAAATATGGCTACACCTTC. This gives the protein CASTSLPRAKYGYTF.

V gene TRBV29-1 combines with J gene TRBJ1-1; D is unresolved. V was clipped by 0 bases and J by 7 bases, with 9 bases between them. Germline V gene lookup returns CDR1 SQVTM and CDR2 ANQGSEA. CDR3 length: 12 residues. As DNA, the CDR3 is TGCAGCGTTGAAGAGAGGGCGGGTGAAGCTTTCTTT. As protein: CSVEERAGEAFF.

The chain employs TRBV2 and TRBJ2-1; 10 bases align to TRBD2. V trimming: 6 bases; J trimming: 9 bases; junction bases outside the gene matches: 14. The CDR3 sequence is 16 residues long. Germline V gene sequence: CDR1 SNHLY, CDR2 FYNNEI. CDR3 bases: TGTGCCAGCAGGGTGACTAGCGGGCGAGGCTTAGGTGAGCAGTTCTTC. Translated: CASRVTSGRGLGEQFF.

The rearrangement uses TRBV5-6 and TRBJ1-5, with TRBD1 identical over 10 bases. CDR3 length: 14 residues. CDR1 and CDR2 (germline): SGHDT, YYEEEE. Trimming at V came to 6 bases and at J to 7 bases, leaving 7 bases not matched to a gene. The CDR3 DNA follows: TGTGCCAGCAACAGACAGGGGGCGAACCAGCCCCAGCATTTT. It translates to CASNRQGANQPQHF.

This chain links TRBV5-4 with TRBJ2-3; D is uncertain. This CDR3 region has 15 residues. Trimming stripped 2 bases from V and 4 bases from J, with 14 bases between. The germline gives CDR1 SGHNT, CDR2 YYREEE (reference sequence). The CDR3 here is CASSFNSLRSDTQYF. The CDR3 region has the DNA TGTGCCAGCAGCTTCAACTCACTCCGATCAGATACGCAGTATTTT.

The count of this clone is one. This chain joins TRBV19 and TRBJ1-4, with a possible D match to TRBD1 (5 bases). This CDR3 comprises 17 residues. Germline assignment: CDR1 LNHDA and CDR2 SQIVND (reference sequence). Trimming left V 5 bases short and J 0 bases short, with 16 bases between. CDR3 nucleotide sequence: TGTGCCAGTAGTGACAGCCTAATACCTGCAACTAATGAAAAACTGTTTTTT. It yields the protein CASSDSLIPATNEKLFF.

This chain uses TRBV6-4 with TRBJ2-5, with D maybe TRBD2 (6 bases). The J call could be wrong; TRBJ2-7 is a better fit for the DNA end. Germline CDR1 reads MRHNA; CDR2 reads SNTAGT. The CDR3 is 16 residues long. Here the CDR3 DNA reads TGTGCCAGCAGTGACTTTGGAGGAGGGCCGCTTGACGAGCAGTACTTC. Translated: CASSDFGGGPLDEQYF.

The chain uses TRBV4-3 and TRBJ2-7, with a tentative D call TRBD1 (6 bases). The CDR3 is 14 amino acids. Germline V gives CDR1 LGHNA, CDR2 YSLEER. Trimming cost V 1 base and J 2 bases, with 9 bases left between them. The CDR3 bases are TGCGCCAGCAGCCAAGCTGGACAGACCTACGAGCAGTACTTC. Amino acids: CASSQAGQTYEQYF.

Here the CDR3 reads CASSGTGLYGYTF. The CDR3 DNA follows: TGTGCCAGCAGTGGGACAGGCCTTTATGGCTACACCTTC. This chain joins TRBV28 and TRBJ1-2; 8 bases fit TRBD1. The length of the CDR3 is 13 residues. Germline trimming cut 5 bases from V and 5 bases from J; bases unmatched to any gene: 4. Germline CDR1 MDHEN, CDR2 SYDVKM.